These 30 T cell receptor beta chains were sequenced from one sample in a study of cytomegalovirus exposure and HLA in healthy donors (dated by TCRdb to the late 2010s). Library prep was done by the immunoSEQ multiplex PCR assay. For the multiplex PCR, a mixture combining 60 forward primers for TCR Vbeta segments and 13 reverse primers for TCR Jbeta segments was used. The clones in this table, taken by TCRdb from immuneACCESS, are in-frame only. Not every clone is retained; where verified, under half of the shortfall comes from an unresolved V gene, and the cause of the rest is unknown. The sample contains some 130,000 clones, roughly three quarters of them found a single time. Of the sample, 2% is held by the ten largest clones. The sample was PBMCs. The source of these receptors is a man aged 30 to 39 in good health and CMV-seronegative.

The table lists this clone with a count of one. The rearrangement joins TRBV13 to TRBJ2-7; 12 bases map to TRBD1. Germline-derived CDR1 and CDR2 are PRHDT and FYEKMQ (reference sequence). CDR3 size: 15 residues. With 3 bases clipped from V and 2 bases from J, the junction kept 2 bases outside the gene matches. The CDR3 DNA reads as TGTGCCAGCAGCTTGGGACAGGGGGCCCCCTACGAGCAGTACTTC. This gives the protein CASSLGQGAPYEQYF.

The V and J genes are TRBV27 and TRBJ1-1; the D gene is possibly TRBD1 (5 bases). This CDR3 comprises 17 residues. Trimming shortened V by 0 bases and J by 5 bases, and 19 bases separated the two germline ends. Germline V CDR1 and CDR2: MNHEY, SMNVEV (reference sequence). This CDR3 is CASSLSSGLLDRTEAFF. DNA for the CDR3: TGTGCCAGCAGTTTATCGTCGGGACTCCTTGATAGAACTGAAGCTTTCTTT.

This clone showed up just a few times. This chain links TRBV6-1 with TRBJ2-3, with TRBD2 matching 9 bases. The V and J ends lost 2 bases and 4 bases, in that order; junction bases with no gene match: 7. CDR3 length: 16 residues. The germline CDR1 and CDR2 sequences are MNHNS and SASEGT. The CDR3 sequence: CASSENLAGFSDTQYF. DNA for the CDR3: TGTGCCAGCAGTGAAAACCTAGCGGGATTCTCAGATACGCAGTATTTT.

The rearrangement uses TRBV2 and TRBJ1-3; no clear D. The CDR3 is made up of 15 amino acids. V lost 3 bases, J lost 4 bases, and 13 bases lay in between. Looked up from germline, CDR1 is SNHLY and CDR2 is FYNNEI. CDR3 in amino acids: CASSDLGHPGNTIYF. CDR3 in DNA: TGTGCCAGCAGTGATTTGGGCCACCCCGGAAACACCATATATTTT.

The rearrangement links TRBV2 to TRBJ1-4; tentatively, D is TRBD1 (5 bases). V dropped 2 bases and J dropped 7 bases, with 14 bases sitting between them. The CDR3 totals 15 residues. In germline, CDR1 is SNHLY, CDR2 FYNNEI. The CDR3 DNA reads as TGTGCCAGCAGTGAAAGGAAGGGGCTTGGTGAAAAACTGTTTTTT. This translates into CASSERKGLGEKLFF.

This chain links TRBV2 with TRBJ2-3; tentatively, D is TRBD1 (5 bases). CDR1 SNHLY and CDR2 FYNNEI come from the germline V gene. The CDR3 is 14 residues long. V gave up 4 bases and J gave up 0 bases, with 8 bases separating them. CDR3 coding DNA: TGTGCCAGCAGTGGGCAGGGAAGCACAGATACGCAGTATTTT. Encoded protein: CASSGQGSTDTQYF.

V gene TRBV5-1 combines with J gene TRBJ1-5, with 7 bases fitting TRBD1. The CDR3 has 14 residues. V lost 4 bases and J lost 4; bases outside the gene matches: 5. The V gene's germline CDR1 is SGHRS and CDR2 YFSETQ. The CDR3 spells CASSDQGGNQPQHF. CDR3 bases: TGCGCCAGCAGCGATCAGGGGGGAAATCAGCCCCAGCATTTT.

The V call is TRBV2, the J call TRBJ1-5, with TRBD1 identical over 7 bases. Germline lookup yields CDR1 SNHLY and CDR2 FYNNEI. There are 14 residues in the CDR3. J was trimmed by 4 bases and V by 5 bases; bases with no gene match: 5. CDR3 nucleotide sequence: TGTGCCAGCAGTTTGGACAGGAGAAATCAGCCCCAGCATTTT. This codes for CASSLDRRNQPQHF.

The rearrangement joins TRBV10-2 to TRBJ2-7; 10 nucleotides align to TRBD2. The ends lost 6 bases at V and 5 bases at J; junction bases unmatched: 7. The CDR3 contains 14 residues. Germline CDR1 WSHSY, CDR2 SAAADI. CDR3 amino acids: CASSASGSQDEQYF. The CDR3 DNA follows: TGCGCCAGCAGCGCTAGCGGGAGTCAGGACGAGCAGTACTTC.

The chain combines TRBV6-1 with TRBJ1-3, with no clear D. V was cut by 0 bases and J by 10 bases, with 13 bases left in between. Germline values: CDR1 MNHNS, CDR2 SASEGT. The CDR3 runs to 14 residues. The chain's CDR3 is CASSEAVLRGTIYF. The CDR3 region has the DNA TGTGCCAGCAGTGAAGCGGTACTCCGGGGAACCATATATTTT.

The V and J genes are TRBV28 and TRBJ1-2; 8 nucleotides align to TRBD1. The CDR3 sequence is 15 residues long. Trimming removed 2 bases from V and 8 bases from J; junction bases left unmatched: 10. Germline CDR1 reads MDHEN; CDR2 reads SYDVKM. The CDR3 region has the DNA TGTGCCAGCAGTTTAGGGCGCGGGACAGGTGAAGGCTACACCTTC. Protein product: CASSLGRGTGEGYTF.

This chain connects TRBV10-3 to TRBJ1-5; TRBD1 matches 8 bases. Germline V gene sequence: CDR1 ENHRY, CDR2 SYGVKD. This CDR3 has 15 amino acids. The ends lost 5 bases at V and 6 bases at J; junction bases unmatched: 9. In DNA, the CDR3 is TGTGCCATCAGTCCAGGGGGCGAGGGTGGTCAGCCCCAGCATTTT. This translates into CAISPGGEGGQPQHF.

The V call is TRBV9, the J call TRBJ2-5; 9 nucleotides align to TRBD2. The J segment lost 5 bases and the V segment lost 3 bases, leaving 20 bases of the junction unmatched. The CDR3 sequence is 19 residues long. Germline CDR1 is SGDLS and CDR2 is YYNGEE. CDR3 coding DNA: TGTGCCAGCAGCGGTCCCACCGCTGGGGTCAGCGGGAGGTGGGAGACCCAGTACTTC. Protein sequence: CASSGPTAGVSGRWETQYF.

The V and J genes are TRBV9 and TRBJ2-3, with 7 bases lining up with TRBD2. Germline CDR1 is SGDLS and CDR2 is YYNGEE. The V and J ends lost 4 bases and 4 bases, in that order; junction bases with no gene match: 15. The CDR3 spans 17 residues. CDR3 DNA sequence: TGTGCCAGCAGCATTCGCCCCACGCGGGAGTCCCCAGATACGCAGTATTTT. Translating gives CASSIRPTRESPDTQYF.

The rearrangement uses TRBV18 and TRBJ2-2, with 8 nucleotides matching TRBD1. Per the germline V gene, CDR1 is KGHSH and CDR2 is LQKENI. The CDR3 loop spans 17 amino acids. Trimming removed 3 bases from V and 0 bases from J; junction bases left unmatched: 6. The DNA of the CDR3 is TGTGCCAGCTCACCGCCGACAGGGGCCCCGAACACCGGGGAGCTGTTTTTT. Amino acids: CASSPPTGAPNTGELFF.

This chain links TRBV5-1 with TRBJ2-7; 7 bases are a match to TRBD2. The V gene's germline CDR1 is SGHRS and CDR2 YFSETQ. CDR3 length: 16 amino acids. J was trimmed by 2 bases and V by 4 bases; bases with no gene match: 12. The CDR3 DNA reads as TGCGCCAGCAGCCCCGCGGGACCGGGGGGAACCTACGAGCAGTACTTC. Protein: CASSPAGPGGTYEQYF.

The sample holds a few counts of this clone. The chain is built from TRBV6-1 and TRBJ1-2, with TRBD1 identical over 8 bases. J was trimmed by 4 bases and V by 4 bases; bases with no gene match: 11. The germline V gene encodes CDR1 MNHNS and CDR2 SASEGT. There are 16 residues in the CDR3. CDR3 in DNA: TGTGCCAGCAGTGCCCCGGGACAGGAGGGTTTCTATGGCTACACCTTC. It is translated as CASSAPGQEGFYGYTF.

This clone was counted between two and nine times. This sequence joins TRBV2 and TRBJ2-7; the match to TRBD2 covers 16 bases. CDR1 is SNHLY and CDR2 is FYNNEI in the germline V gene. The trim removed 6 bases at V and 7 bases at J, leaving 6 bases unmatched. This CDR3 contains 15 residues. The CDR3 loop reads CASRGTSGRVGEQYF. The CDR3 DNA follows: TGTGCCAGCAGAGGGACTAGCGGGAGGGTAGGGGAGCAGTACTTC.

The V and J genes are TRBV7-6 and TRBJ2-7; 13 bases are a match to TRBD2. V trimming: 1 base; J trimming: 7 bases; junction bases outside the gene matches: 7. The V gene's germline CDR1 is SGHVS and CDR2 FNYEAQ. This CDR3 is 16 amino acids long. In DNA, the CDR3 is TGTGCCAGCAGCTTAGGGGGGGGGACTAGCGGGACTGAGCAGTACTTC. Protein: CASSLGGGTSGTEQYF.

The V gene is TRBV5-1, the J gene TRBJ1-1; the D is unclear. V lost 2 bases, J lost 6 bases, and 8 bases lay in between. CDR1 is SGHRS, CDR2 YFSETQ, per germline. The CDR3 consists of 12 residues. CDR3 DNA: TGCGCCAGCAGCTTCTACGGAGCTGAAGCTTTCTTT. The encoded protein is CASSFYGAEAFF.

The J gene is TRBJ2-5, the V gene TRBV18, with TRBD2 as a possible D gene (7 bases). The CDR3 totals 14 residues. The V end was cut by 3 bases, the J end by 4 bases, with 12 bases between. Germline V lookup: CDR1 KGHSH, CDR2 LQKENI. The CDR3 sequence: CASSPGGRTETQYF. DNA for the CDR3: TGTGCCAGCTCACCGGGGGGGCGTACAGAGACCCAGTACTTC.

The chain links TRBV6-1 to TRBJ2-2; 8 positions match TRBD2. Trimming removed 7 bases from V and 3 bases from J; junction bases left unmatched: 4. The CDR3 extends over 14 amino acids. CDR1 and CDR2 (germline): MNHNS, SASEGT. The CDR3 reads CASTSGGDTGELFF. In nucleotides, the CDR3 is TGTGCCAGCACGTCGGGAGGGGACACCGGGGAGCTGTTTTTT.

The CDR3: CASSWRLAGGTYEQYF. DNA of the CDR3: TGTGCCAGCAGCTGGCGACTAGCGGGAGGAACCTACGAGCAGTACTTC. The V call is TRBV5-5, the J call TRBJ2-7; 13 bases are shared with TRBD2. J was trimmed by 2 bases and V by 3 bases; bases with no gene match: 5. The CDR3 loop spans 16 amino acids. CDR1 and CDR2 from the germline V gene are SGHKS and YYEKEE (reference sequence).

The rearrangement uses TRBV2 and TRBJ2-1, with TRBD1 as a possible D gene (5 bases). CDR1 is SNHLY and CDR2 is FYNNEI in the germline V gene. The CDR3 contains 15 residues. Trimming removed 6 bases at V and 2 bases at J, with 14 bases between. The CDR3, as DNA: TGTGCCAGCAGACCTACAGGATCCCCCTACAATGAGCAGTTCTTC. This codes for CASRPTGSPYNEQFF.

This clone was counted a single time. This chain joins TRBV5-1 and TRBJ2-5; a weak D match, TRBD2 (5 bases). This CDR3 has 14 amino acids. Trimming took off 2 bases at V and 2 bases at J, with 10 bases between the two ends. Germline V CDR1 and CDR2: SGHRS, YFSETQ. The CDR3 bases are TGCGCCAGCAGCTTCCCGAGCGGACAAGAGACCCAGTACTTC. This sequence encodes CASSFPSGQETQYF. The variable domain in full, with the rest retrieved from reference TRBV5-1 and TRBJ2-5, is KAGVTQTPRYLIKTRGQQVTLSCSPISGHRSVSWYQQTPGQGLQFLFEYFSETQRNKGNFPGRFSGRQFSNSRSEMNVSTLELGDSALYLCASSFPSGQETQYFGPGTRLLVL.

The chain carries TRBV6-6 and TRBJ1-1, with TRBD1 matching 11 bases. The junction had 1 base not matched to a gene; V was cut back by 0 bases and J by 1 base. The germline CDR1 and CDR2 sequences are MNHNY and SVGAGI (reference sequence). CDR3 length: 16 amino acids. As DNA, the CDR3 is TGTGCCAGCAGTTACTCCGGGACAGGGGGGAACACTGAAGCTTTCTTT. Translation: CASSYSGTGGNTEAFF.

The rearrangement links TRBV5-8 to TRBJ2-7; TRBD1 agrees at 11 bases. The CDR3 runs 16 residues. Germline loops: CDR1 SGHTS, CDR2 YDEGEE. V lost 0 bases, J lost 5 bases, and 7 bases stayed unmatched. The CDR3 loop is CASSLDGTGGKDEQYF. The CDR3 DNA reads TGTGCCAGCAGCTTGGACGGGACAGGGGGAAAGGACGAGCAGTACTTC.

DNA of the CDR3: TGTGCCAGTAACCGACAGGGCATAAACTATGGCTACACCTTC. Translation gives CASNRQGINYGYTF. This chain joins TRBV19 and TRBJ1-2; 7 nucleotides line up with TRBD1. There are 14 residues in the CDR3. The germline CDR1 and CDR2 sequences are LNHDA and SQIVND (reference sequence). Losses at the gene ends were 7 bases for V and 2 bases for J; bases not matched to a gene: 7.

CDR3 nucleotides: TGTGCCAGCAGCTTACAGGGTCTCCAGCATTTT. Its protein is CASSLQGLQHF. The rearrangement uses TRBV5-8 and TRBJ1-5; maybe TRBD1 (6 bases). Germline CDR1 SGHTS, CDR2 YDEGEE. This CDR3 is built from 11 residues. V was shortened by 2 bases and J by 12 bases, with 9 bases between the two germline ends.

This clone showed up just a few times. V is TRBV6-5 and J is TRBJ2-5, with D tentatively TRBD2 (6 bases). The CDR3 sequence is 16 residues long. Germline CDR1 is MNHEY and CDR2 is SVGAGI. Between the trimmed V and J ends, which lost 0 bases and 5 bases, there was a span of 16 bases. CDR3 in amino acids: CASSYSRDSPQETQYF. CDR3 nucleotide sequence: TGTGCCAGCAGTTACTCGAGGGACTCGCCCCAGGAGACCCAGTACTTC.